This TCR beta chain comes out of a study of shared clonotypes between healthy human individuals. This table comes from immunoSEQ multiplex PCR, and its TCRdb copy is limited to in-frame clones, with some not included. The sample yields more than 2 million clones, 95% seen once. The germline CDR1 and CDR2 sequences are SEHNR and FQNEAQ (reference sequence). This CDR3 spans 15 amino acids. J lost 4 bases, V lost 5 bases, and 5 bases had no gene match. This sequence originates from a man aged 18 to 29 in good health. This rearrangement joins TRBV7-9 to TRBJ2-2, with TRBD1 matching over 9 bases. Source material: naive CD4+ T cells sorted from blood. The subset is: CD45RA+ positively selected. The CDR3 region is CASSPRQGGTGELFF. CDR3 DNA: TGTGCCAGCAGCCCCAGACAGGGGGGCACCGGGGAGCTGTTTTTT.